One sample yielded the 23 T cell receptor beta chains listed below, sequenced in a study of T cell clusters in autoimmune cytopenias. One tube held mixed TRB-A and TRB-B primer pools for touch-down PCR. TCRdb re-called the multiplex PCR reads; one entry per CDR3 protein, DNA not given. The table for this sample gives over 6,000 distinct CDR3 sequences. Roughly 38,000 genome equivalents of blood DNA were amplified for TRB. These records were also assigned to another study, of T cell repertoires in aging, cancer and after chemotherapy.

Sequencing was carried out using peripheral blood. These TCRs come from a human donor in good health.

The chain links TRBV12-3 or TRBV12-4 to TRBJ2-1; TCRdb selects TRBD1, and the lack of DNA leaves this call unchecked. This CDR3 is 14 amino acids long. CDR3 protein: CASGGLSSYNEQFF.

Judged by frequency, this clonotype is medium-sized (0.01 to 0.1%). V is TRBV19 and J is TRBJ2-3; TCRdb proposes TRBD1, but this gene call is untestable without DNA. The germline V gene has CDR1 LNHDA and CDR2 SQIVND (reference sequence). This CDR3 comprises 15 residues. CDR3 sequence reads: CASSAPGGSTDTQYF.

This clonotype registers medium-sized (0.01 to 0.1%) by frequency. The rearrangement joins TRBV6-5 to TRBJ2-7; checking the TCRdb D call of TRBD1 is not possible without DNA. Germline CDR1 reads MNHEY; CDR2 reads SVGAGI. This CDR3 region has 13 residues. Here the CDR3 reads CASGTGSTYEQYF.

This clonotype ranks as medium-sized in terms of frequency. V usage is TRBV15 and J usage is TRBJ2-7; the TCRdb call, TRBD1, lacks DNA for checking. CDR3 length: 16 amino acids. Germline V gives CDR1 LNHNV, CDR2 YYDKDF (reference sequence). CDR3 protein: CATSRTLRGGQDEQYF.

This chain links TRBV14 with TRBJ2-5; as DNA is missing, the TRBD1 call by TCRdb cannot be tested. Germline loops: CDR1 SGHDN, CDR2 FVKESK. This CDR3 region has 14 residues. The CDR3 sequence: CASSSDRGRETQYF.

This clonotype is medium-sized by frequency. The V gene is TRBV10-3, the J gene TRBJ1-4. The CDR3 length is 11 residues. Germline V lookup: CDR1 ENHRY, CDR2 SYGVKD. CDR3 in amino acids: CAISMEGKLFF.

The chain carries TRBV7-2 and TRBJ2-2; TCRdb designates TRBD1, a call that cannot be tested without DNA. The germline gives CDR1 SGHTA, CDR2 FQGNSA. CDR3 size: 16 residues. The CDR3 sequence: CASSLVGAANTGELFF.

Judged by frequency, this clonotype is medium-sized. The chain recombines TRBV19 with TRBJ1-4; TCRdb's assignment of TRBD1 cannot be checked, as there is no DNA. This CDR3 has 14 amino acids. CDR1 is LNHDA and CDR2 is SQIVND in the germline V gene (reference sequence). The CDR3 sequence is CARPTDRLNEKLFF.

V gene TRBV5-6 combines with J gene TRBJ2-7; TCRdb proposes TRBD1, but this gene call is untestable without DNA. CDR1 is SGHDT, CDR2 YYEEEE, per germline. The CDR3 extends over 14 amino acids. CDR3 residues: CASTRTGQDLEQYF.

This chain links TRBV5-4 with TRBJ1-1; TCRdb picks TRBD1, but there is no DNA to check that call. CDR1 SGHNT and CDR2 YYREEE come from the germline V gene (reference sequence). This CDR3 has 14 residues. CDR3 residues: CASSEQTGNTEAFF. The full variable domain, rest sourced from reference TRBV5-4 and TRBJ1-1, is ETGVTQSPTHLIKTRGQQVTLRCSSQSGHNTVSWYQQALGQGPQFIFQYYREEENGRGNFPPRFSGLQFPNYSSELNVNALELDDSALYLCASSEQTGNTEAFFGQGTRLTVV.

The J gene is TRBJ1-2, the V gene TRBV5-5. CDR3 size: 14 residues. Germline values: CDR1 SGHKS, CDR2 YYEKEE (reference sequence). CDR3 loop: CASSFGPVGEGYTF. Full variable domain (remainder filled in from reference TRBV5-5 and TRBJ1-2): DAGVTQSPTHLIKTRGQQVTLRCSPISGHKSVSWYQQVLGQGPQFIFQYYEKEERGRGNFPDRFSARQFPNYSSELNVNALLLGDSALYLCASSFGPVGEGYTFGSGTRLTVV.

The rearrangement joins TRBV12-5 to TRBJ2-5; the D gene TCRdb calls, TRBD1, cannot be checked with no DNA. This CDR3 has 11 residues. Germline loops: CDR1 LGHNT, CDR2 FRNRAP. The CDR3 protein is CATGIQETQYF.

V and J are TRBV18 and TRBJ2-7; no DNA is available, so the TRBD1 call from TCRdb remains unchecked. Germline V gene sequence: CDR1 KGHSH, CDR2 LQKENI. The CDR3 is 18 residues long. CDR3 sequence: CASSPPIRDRDFSYEQYF.

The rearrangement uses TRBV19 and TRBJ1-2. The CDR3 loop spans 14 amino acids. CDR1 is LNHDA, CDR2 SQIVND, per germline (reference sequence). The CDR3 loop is CASYTGRPAYGYTF. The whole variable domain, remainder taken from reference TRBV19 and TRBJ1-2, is DGGITQSPKYLFRKEGQNVTLSCEQNLNHDAMYWYRQDPGQGLRLIYYSQIVNDFQKGDIAEGYSVSREKKESFPLTVTSAQKNPTAFYLCASYTGRPAYGYTFGSGTRLTVV.

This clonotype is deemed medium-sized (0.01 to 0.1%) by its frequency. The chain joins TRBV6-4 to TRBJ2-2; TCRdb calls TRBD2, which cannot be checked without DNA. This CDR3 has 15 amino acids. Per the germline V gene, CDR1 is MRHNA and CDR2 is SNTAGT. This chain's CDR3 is CASSASGGDTGELFF.

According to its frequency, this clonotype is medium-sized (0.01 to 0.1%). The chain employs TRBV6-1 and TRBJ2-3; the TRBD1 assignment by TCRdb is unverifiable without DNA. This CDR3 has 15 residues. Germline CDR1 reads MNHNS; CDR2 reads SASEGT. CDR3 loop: CASTQGGHHTDTQYF.

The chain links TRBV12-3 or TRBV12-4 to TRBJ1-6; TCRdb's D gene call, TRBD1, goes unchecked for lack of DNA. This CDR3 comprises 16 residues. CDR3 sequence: CASSYSNAGLDSPLHF.

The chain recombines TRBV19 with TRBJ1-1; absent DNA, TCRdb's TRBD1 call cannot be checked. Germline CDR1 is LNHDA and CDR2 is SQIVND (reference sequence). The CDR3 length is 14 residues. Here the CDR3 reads CARFPGEPNTEAFF.

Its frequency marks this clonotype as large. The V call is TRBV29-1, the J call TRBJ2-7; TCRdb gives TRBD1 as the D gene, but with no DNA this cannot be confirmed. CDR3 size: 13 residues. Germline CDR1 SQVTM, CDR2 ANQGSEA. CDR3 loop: CSVATGGSYEQYF.

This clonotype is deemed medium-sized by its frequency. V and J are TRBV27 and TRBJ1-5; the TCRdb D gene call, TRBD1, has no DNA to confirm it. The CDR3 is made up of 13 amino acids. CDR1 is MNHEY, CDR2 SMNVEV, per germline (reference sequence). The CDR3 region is CASRGQPNQPQHF.

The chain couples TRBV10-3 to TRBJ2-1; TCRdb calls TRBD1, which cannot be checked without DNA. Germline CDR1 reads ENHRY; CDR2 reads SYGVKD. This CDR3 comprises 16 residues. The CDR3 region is CAISESGQGNYNEQFF.

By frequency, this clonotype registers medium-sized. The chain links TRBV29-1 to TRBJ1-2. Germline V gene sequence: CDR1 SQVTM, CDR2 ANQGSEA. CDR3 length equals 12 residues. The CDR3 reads CSVVKINYGYTF.

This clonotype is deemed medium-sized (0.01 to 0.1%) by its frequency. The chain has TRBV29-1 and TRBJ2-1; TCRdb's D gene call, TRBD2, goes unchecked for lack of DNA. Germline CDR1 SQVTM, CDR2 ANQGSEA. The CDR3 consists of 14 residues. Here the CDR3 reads CSVEIGAPYNEQFF.